Sequencing of this T cell receptor beta chain was carried out in a study of blood T cell repertoires in COVID-19. Overall study context: Italy, Spain and the United States were the sources of the convalescent and acute COVID-19 samples. T cells, B-cell-depleted T cells, or PBMCs provided the cDNA or gDNA that served as material.

This CDR3 spans 14 amino acids. V trimming: 5 bases; J trimming: 4 bases; junction bases outside the gene matches: 8. Germline V lookup: CDR1 GTSNPN, CDR2 SVGIG (reference sequence). In the authors' methods: Reference gene primer amplification in the assay estimated nucleated cell counts. Profiled with immunoSEQ multiplex PCR; TCRdb holds only in-frame clones, not every one. V and J calls and clone size are as listed in that table; D and trimming were resolved from the DNA. The data contain roughly 180,000 clones, about 86% of them seen just once; the ten biggest clones take up less than 25%. Sequencing was done on a sample of peripheral blood. The sequence came from a man between 65 and 85 years old with active or convalescent COVID-19. V is TRBV30 and J is TRBJ1-1, with TRBD1 identical over 9 bases. The CDR3 DNA reads TGTGCCTGGGGAACAGGGGGCTCGAGCACTGAAGCTTTCTTT. The encoded protein is CAWGTGGSSTEAFF. The entire variable domain, with the rest obtained from reference TRBV30 and TRBJ1-1, is as follows: SQTIHQWPATLVQPVGSPLSLECTVEGTSNPNLYWYRQAAGRGLQLLFYSVGIGQISSEVPQNLSASRPQDRQFILSSKKLLLSDSGFYLCAWGTGGSSTEAFFGQGTRLTVV.